Presented here are 29 T cell receptor beta chains from one specimen sequenced in a study of T cell repertoires in cytomegalovirus infection. A single record per CDR3 protein comes from TCRdb applying MiXCR to the reads. Seen here are more than 150,000 distinct CDR3 sequences, over 25% observed once, and the top ten hold around 29%. Material for sequencing was PBMCs. These receptors all stem from a human donor in good health (CMV status not recorded). Some clones in this sample may be carry-over from other donors' samples.

This clonotype was recorded a few times. The chain couples TRBV19 to TRBJ2-1; the match to TRBD2 covers 7 bases. The CDR3 runs to 15 residues. From germline, CDR1 is LNHDA and CDR2 SQIVND (reference sequence). Trimming removed 2 bases from V and 6 bases from J; junction bases left unmatched: 7. The CDR3 protein is CASSIPSTGGNEQFF. CDR3 bases: TGTGCCAGTAGTATACCCTCGACGGGGGGCAATGAGCAGTTCTTC.

V is TRBV9 and J is TRBJ1-5; D is possibly TRBD1 (5 bases). The length of the CDR3 is 15 residues. The V end lost 0 bases, the J end lost 3 bases, and 10 bases lay between the germline ends. From germline, CDR1 is SGDLS and CDR2 YYNGEE. This CDR3 reads CASSVEGEYNQPQHF. As DNA, the CDR3 is TGTGCCAGCAGCGTAGAAGGGGAATACAATCAGCCCCAGCATTTT. Filled out from reference TRBV9 and TRBJ1-5, the complete variable domain reads DSGVTQTPKHLITATGQRVTLRCSPRSGDLSVYWYQQSLDQGLQFLIQYYNGEERAKGNILERFSAQQFPDLHSELNLSSLELGDSALYFCASSVEGEYNQPQHFGDGTRLSIL.

A few counts support this clonotype. The V gene is TRBV7-2, the J gene TRBJ2-7; D is perhaps TRBD2 (6 bases). V was clipped by 8 bases and J by 0 bases, with 11 bases between them. The germline CDR1 and CDR2 sequences are SGHTA and FQGNSA. The CDR3 totals 13 residues. The CDR3 loop reads CASGDGSSYEQYF. DNA for the CDR3: TGTGCCAGCGGCGACGGGAGCTCCTACGAGCAGTACTTC.

This clonotype was recorded many times. The rearrangement uses TRBV7-2 and TRBJ1-1; 7 bases agree with TRBD1. The CDR3 sequence is 15 residues long. The germline gives CDR1 SGHTA, CDR2 FQGNSA. Trimming took 1 base from V and 1 from J; bases not matched to a gene: 3. CDR3 loop: CASSLEGQRNTEAFF. In nucleotides, the CDR3 is TGTGCCAGCAGCTTAGAGGGACAGCGGAACACTGAAGCTTTCTTT.

The sample holds many counts of this clonotype. V gene TRBV7-9 combines with J gene TRBJ2-7, with D maybe TRBD1 (6 bases). Germline V CDR1 and CDR2: SEHNR, FQNEAQ (reference sequence). The CDR3 contains 15 residues. V was trimmed by 1 base and J by 3 bases, leaving 13 bases between them. The CDR3 region is CASSLVRLQGYEQYF. The CDR3 DNA reads as TGTGCCAGCAGCTTAGTTCGGCTACAGGGCTACGAGCAGTACTTC.

This clonotype has more than one count but fewer than ten. The chain is built from TRBV12-3 or TRBV12-4 and TRBJ1-1; D may be TRBD1 (5 bases). The CDR3 has 14 amino acids. The germline V and J ends were trimmed by 3 bases and 2 bases, with 10 bases remaining between them. CDR3 coding DNA: TGTGCCAGCAGTTTCGCCGGGACCAACACTGAAGCTTTCTTT. It codes for CASSFAGTNTEAFF.

The chain is built from TRBV20-1 and TRBJ2-1, with 8 bases aligning to TRBD1. The CDR3 consists of 16 residues. Germline V gene lookup returns CDR1 DFQATT and CDR2 SNEGSKA (reference sequence). The V gene end was trimmed by 1 base and the J gene end by 0 bases; junction bases not matched to a gene: 5. The CDR3 DNA reads as TGCAGTGCTAGAGCGACAGGGGCCTTCTCCTACAATGAGCAGTTCTTC. Translating gives CSARATGAFSYNEQFF.

This clonotype has a handful of counts. Germline is not matched at one junction end, which may reflect a read error. This chain links TRBV19 with TRBJ1-1; possible D gene TRBD1, 5 bases. This CDR3 has 14 residues. CDR1 and CDR2 (germline): LNHDA, SQIVND (reference sequence). The CDR3 spells CVSSIGGEKTEAFF. The CDR3 coding sequence is TGTGTCAGTAGTATAGGAGGGGAGAAGACTGAAGCTTTCTTT.

V is TRBV6-2 or TRBV6-3 and J is TRBJ1-1; no definite D call. Between the trimmed V and J ends, which lost 6 bases and 1 base, there was a span of 12 bases. Germline CDR1 MNHEY, CDR2 SVGEGT. This CDR3 region has 14 residues. The CDR3 sequence is CASRVSGWNTEAFF. The CDR3 DNA follows: TGTGCCAGCAGAGTTTCGGGGTGGAACACTGAAGCTTTCTTT.

This chain connects TRBV12-3 or TRBV12-4 to TRBJ2-2; D might be TRBD1 or TRBD2, each matching 6 bases. The CDR3 has 14 amino acids. Deletions cut 5 bases from V and 3 bases from J, with 10 bases between. The chain's CDR3 is CASSLRGHTGELFF. The DNA of the CDR3 is TGTGCCAGCAGTCTACGGGGGCACACCGGGGAGCTGTTTTTT.

Turning to this clonotype: Given a much more abundant clone one base away, this may be a read error. The rearrangement uses TRBV12-5 and TRBJ1-1; 7 bases line up with TRBD1. The germline V gene encodes CDR1 LGHNT and CDR2 FRNRAP. V was clipped by 2 bases and J by 0 bases; unmatched bases: 9. This CDR3 spans 17 amino acids. CDR3 region: CASGLWGTVPMNTEAFF. The CDR3 DNA follows: TGTGCTAGTGGTTTGTGGGGGACAGTGCCTATGAACACTGAAGCTTTCTTT.

This chain uses TRBV20-1 with TRBJ2-3; D gene ambiguous. This CDR3 is 12 amino acids long. CDR1 is DFQATT and CDR2 is SNEGSKA in the germline V gene (reference sequence). V was clipped by 6 bases and J by 2 bases, with 9 bases between them. CDR3 DNA sequence: TGCAGTGCCTCAGGTTACACAGATACGCAGTATTTT. Protein product: CSASGYTDTQYF.

This clonotype was counted a few times. This sequence joins TRBV7-2 and TRBJ2-5, with 7 bases identical to TRBD1. The length of the CDR3 is 14 residues. Per the germline V gene, CDR1 is SGHTA and CDR2 is FQGNSA. The V segment lost 5 bases and the J segment 3 bases; nucleotides outside the gene matches: 6. The CDR3 spells CASSRDRAEETQYF. Written as DNA, the CDR3 is TGTGCCAGCAGCCGAGACAGGGCTGAAGAGACCCAGTACTTC.

V and J are TRBV6-6 and TRBJ2-2; possibly TRBD2 for D (5 bases). The CDR3 has 15 amino acids. CDR1 and CDR2 from the germline V gene are MNHNY and SVGAGI (reference sequence). Trimming removed 2 bases at V and 4 bases at J, with 11 bases between. The CDR3 spells CASSYEGIATGELFF. The CDR3 DNA reads TGTGCCAGCAGTTACGAGGGAATTGCCACCGGGGAGCTGTTTTTT.

This chain uses TRBV12-3 or TRBV12-4 with TRBJ1-3, with a possible D match to TRBD1 (5 bases). The V end was cut by 5 bases, the J end by 0 bases, with 14 bases between. The CDR3 runs 16 residues. The CDR3 loop is CASSDRQSRSGNTIYF. DNA for the CDR3: TGTGCCAGCAGTGACCGACAGAGCCGCTCTGGAAACACCATATATTTT.

The table lists this clonotype with many counts. The chain has TRBV12-5 and TRBJ2-5; TRBD1 might be the D (6 bases). The V gene lost 6 bases and the J gene lost 7 bases, with 15 bases spanning the gap. The germline V gene encodes CDR1 LGHNT and CDR2 FRNRAP. The CDR3 covers 13 residues. The CDR3 DNA reads TGTGCTAGTGGCACAGGGACAAGAGGGACCCAGTACTTC. This codes for CASGTGTRGTQYF.

This clonotype was found many times. The V gene is TRBV20-1, the J gene TRBJ2-3; 8 bases align to TRBD1. This CDR3 has 17 amino acids. The V segment lost 3 bases and the J segment 1 base; nucleotides outside the gene matches: 12. Germline values: CDR1 DFQATT, CDR2 SNEGSKA (reference sequence). The CDR3 DNA reads TGCAGTGCTAGTCCCCAGCCCGGACAGGGTCGCACAGATACGCAGTATTTT. Encoded protein: CSASPQPGQGRTDTQYF.

This clonotype was counted only a few times. The chain couples TRBV20-1 to TRBJ2-3, with D tentatively TRBD2 (5 bases). The CDR3 contains 13 residues. Germline V CDR1 and CDR2: DFQATT, SNEGSKA (reference sequence). The CDR3, as DNA: TGCAGCCGCCGGGGATCGTCGACAGATACGCAGTATTTT. It encodes CSRRGSSTDTQYF.

The rearrangement uses TRBV5-1 and TRBJ1-5; D not resolved. CDR3 length: 14 residues. V was clipped by 0 bases and J by 5 bases, with 9 bases between them. From germline, CDR1 is SGHRS and CDR2 YFSETQ. The CDR3 DNA follows: TGCGCCAGCAGCTTGGGCAGCGGCGATCAGCCCCAGCATTTT. Protein: CASSLGSGDQPQHF.

In its sample, this clonotype was seen a few times. V and J are TRBV7-9 and TRBJ2-7; TRBD2 might be the D (5 bases). Germline-derived CDR1 and CDR2 are SEHNR and FQNEAQ (reference sequence). This CDR3 has 16 residues. V was cut by 4 bases and J by 5 bases, with 21 bases left in between. CDR3 amino acids: CASSSAPGLEAHEQYF. The DNA for the CDR3 is TGTGCCAGCAGCTCGGCCCCTGGACTGGAAGCCCACGAGCAGTACTTC.

A word on this clonotype: This CDR3 fails to terminate in the conserved phenylalanine or tryptophan, so it likely reflects a read error. The chain joins TRBV7-3 to TRBJ2-2; 11 nucleotides align to TRBD1. The CDR3 consists of 16 residues. The germline gives CDR1 SGHTA, CDR2 FQGTGA. V lost 4 bases, J lost 6 bases, and 7 bases stayed unmatched. The CDR3 loop is CASSSLPGQGAGELFI. CDR3 DNA sequence: TGTGCCAGCAGCTCGCTTCCGGGACAGGGGGCCGGGGAGCTGTTTATT.

The V call is TRBV7-9, the J call TRBJ2-7, with 12 bases matching TRBD1. With 3 bases clipped from V and 6 bases from J, the junction kept 3 bases outside the gene matches. Germline CDR1 SEHNR, CDR2 FQNEAQ (reference sequence). The CDR3 extends over 14 amino acids. The CDR3 DNA sequence: TGTGCCAGCAGCTTGGAGGGACAGGGGGCCGAGCAGTACTTC. Its protein product is CASSLEGQGAEQYF.

As for this clonotype: At one end the junction does not follow the germline gene, possibly because of a read error. The chain carries TRBV10-3 and TRBJ2-3; D may be TRBD2 (5 bases). CDR1 is ENHRY, CDR2 SYGVKD, per germline. CDR3 length equals 17 residues. CDR3 sequence reads: CAIIESSSGRPRGTQYF. For the CDR3, the DNA is TGTGCCATCATTGAGTCGAGCTCGGGAAGGCCCCGGGGAACGCAGTATTTT.

Ten or more counts support this clonotype. The V gene is TRBV27, the J gene TRBJ2-7; possibly TRBD2 for D (5 bases). Germline V gene sequence: CDR1 MNHEY, CDR2 SMNVEV (reference sequence). Between the trimmed V and J ends, which lost 0 bases and 6 bases, there was a span of 9 bases. The CDR3 is 13 amino acids. As DNA, the CDR3 is TGTGCCAGCAGTTTATCGGGAGCTTTCGAGCAGTACTTC. Its translation: CASSLSGAFEQYF.

This clonotype came up many times. The rearrangement uses TRBV7-2 and TRBJ2-1; TRBD2 matches at 14 bases. Germline assignment: CDR1 SGHTA and CDR2 FQGNSA. The CDR3 consists of 17 residues. J was trimmed by 4 bases and V by 5 bases; bases with no gene match: 7. The CDR3 DNA sequence: TGTGCCAGCAGCCTAAGAGGACTAGCGGGGGGTTACAATGAGCAGTTCTTC. Translating gives CASSLRGLAGGYNEQFF.

This rearrangement joins TRBV19 to TRBJ2-1; 8 bases agree with TRBD2. The J segment lost 2 bases and the V segment lost 2 bases, leaving 5 bases of the junction unmatched. The CDR3 sequence is 16 residues long. In germline, CDR1 is LNHDA, CDR2 SQIVND (reference sequence). The CDR3 sequence is CASSISGGGPYNEQFF. Written as DNA, the CDR3 is TGTGCCAGTAGTATATCGGGCGGGGGGCCCTACAATGAGCAGTTCTTC.

This clonotype has only a few counts. The rearrangement joins TRBV5-1 to TRBJ2-7; D possibly corresponds to TRBD1 (5 bases). Germline-derived CDR1 and CDR2 are SGHRS and YFSETQ. Trimming stripped 4 bases from V and 2 bases from J, with 19 bases between. The CDR3 has 16 residues. The CDR3 spells CASSPTLPQGTYEQYF. CDR3 bases: TGCGCCAGCAGCCCGACCCTACCGCAGGGTACCTACGAGCAGTACTTC.

In this sample, this clonotype turned up once. The V gene is TRBV2, the J gene TRBJ2-7; weak D call: TRBD1 (6 bases). V was pared by 6 bases and J by 2 bases, with 14 bases between. CDR3 length: 14 amino acids. The V gene's germline CDR1 is SNHLY and CDR2 FYNNEI. CDR3 region: CASRPRQETYEQYF. The CDR3 DNA follows: TGTGCCAGCAGGCCTCGACAGGAGACCTACGAGCAGTACTTC.

This clonotype was counted ten times or more. The chain combines TRBV7-6 with TRBJ1-6; 9 positions agree with TRBD1. J was trimmed by 7 bases and V by 1 base; bases with no gene match: 2. The CDR3 covers 15 residues. Germline V gene data show CDR1 as SGHVS and CDR2 as FNYEAQ. The CDR3 region is CASSLGQGGNSPLHF. DNA for the CDR3: TGTGCCAGCAGCTTAGGACAGGGGGGAAATTCACCCCTCCACTTT. Full variable domain (outside the CDR3, taken from reference TRBV7-6 and TRBJ1-6): GAGVSQSPRYKVTKRGQDVALRCDPISGHVSLYWYRQALGQGPEFLTYFNYEAQQDKSGLPNDRFSAERPEGSISTLTIQRTEQRDSAMYRCASSLGQGGNSPLHFGNGTRLTVT.